Listed below are T cell receptor beta chains from one sample, sequenced in a study of cytomegalovirus exposure and HLA in healthy donors. Here immunoSEQ multiplex PCR was the method, and the copy in TCRdb shows in-frame clones only, minus some. The sample has more than 95,000 clones, roughly 95% seen once; the top ten hold 1.7%. Specimen: PBMCs. All receptors derive from a man younger than 30 in good health and CMV-seronegative. The CDR3 runs from the conserved cysteine through the conserved F or W. D genes are given only for firm matches. The size field is filled for only some rows; it gives once, few, many or a size class.

v_gene: TRBV6-1
j_gene: TRBJ2-2
abundance: -
d_gene: TRBD2
CDR3nt: TGTGCCAGCAGTGTGACTAGCGGGAGGGCTACGAGGGAGCTGTTTTTT
CDR3aa: CASSVTSGRATRELFF

v_gene: TRBV7-2
j_gene: TRBJ1-2
abundance: -
d_gene: TRBD1
CDR3nt: TGTGCCAGCAGCCCGGACAGGGGCTTGGACCATGGCTACACCTTC
CDR3aa: CASSPDRGLDHGYTF

v_gene: TRBV5-6
j_gene: TRBJ2-5
abundance: -
d_gene: TRBD2
CDR3nt: TGTGCCAGCAGCTTGGGGAAGCGGCGGGAGCTGAGAGAGACCCAGTACTTC
CDR3aa: CASSLGKRRELRETQYF

v_gene: TRBV10-3
j_gene: TRBJ2-3
abundance: once
d_gene: TRBD2
CDR3nt: TGTGCCATCAGTGAGACTGGGGGGGATGAGGATACGCAGTATTTT
CDR3aa: CAISETGGDEDTQYF

v_gene: TRBV28
j_gene: TRBJ2-7
abundance: -
d_gene: -
CDR3nt: TGTGCCAGCAGTTCCTCAAGCATCGAGCAGTACTTC
CDR3aa: CASSSSSIEQYF

v_gene: TRBV25-1
j_gene: TRBJ2-1
abundance: -
d_gene: -
CDR3nt: TGTGCCAGCAGTGGGCAGGGGGGCTACTACAATGAGCAGTTCTTC
CDR3aa: CASSGQGGYYNEQFF

v_gene: TRBV7-2
j_gene: TRBJ2-5
abundance: -
d_gene: TRBD2
CDR3nt: TGTGCCAGCAGCTTAGCGCGGACTAGCGGGAGGGCCATCGGCGAGACCCAGTACTTC
CDR3aa: CASSLARTSGRAIGETQYF

v_gene: TRBV20-1
j_gene: TRBJ2-3
abundance: once
d_gene: -
CDR3nt: TGCAGTGTCGGCGGGACAGATACGCAGTATTTT
CDR3aa: CSVGGTDTQYF

v_gene: TRBV9
j_gene: TRBJ2-2
abundance: -
d_gene: TRBD1
CDR3nt: TGTGCCAGCAGCGCTGAAGGGGGCGGCACCGGGGAGCTGTTTTTT
CDR3aa: CASSAEGGGTGELFF

v_gene: TRBV6-6
j_gene: TRBJ1-4
abundance: -
d_gene: -
CDR3nt: TGTGCCGCCTCGGGGACTAATGAAAAACTGTTTTTT
CDR3aa: CAASGTNEKLFF